The clone carrying this TCR beta chain was counted only a few times. What it recognizes is unknown. Stable disease denoted Graves' hyperthyroidism without ophthalmopathy progression within 18 months. RNA transcripts provided the source from which TCR beta CDR3 regions were amplified. HTBI primers were used for first-round RT-PCR of the TCR CDR3. TCRdb passed the multiplex PCR reads through MiXCR, listing each CDR3 protein once. Counted here are more than 450,000 distinct CDR3 sequences, approximately 14% occurring once; the ten biggest clones make up around 13%. The data derive from a study of T cells in Graves' hyperthyroidism and ophthalmopathy. The CDR3 contains 13 residues. Trimming took 3 bases from V and 5 from J, leaving 10 bases between them. Per the germline V gene, CDR1 is SEHNR and CDR2 is FQNEAQ (reference sequence). Study-level results: Separation of ophthalmopathy from stable hyperthyroidism was achieved by a 13 V-J model.

The sequence came from a woman aged 40 to 50 with Graves' hyperthyroidism. This chain uses TRBV7-9 with TRBJ1-2; possibly TRBD1 for D (5 bases). The sequenced sample consisted of blood. CDR3 sequence (DNA): TGTGCCAGCAGCTTCCGGGACGGTTATGGCTACACCTTC. This gives the protein CASSFRDGYGYTF.